What follows are 21 T cell receptor beta chains derived from one specimen sequenced in a study of blood T cells in healthy people across ages. With a J-beta primer mix and a sample-barcoded 5' primer, a second PCR ran about 7 to 12 cycles. TCRdb analysed the 5' RACE reads with MiXCR anew, one entry per CDR3 protein. The sample shows about 1 million distinct CDR3 sequences, roughly a quarter of them seen only once. The same sample was also studied in work on T cells of mothers and their children.

The sequenced material came from blood. The receptors stem from a girl under 10 years old in good health.

The CDR3 sequence: CASSRTEYEQYF. CDR3 in DNA: TGCGCCAGCAGCCGAACTGAATACGAGCAGTACTTC. The chain carries TRBV5-1 and TRBJ2-7; unclear D gene. CDR1 is SGHRS, CDR2 YFSETQ, per germline. The CDR3 has 12 residues. V shed 4 bases and J shed 4 bases, with 9 bases lying between them.

Concerning this clonotype itself: An end of the junction does not agree with germline; a read error may underlie this. The rearrangement joins TRBV10-3 to TRBJ2-2, with 7 bases matching TRBD1. The V gene's germline CDR1 is ENHRY and CDR2 SYGVKD. The CDR3 spans 15 residues. The CDR3 bases are TGTGCCATCAGGACCGGGACAGTGAACACCGGCGAGCTGTTTTTT. This codes for CAIRTGTVNTGELFF.

V and J are TRBV4-1 and TRBJ2-7; no definite D call. This CDR3 region has 11 residues. Trimming removed 1 base at V and 11 bases at J, with 9 bases between. Germline V gene sequence: CDR1 MGHRA, CDR2 YSYEKL. CDR3 DNA sequence: TGCGCCAGCAGCCAAGGATCAATAGAGTACTTC. Encoded protein: CASSQGSIEYF.

The rearrangement joins TRBV6-1 to TRBJ1-1; D is unclear. This CDR3 is built from 11 residues. Trimming shortened V by 6 bases and J by 7 bases, and 9 bases separated the two germline ends. Germline CDR1 is MNHNS and CDR2 is SASEGT. The CDR3 coding sequence is TGTGCCAGCAGCCTATATATTGAAGCTTTCTTT. This gives the protein CASSLYIEAFF.

The chain has TRBV12-3 or TRBV12-4 and TRBJ1-6, with D possibly matching TRBD1 (5 bases). Between the trimmed V and J ends, which lost 4 bases and 5 bases, there was a span of 12 bases. This CDR3 spans 15 amino acids. The CDR3, as DNA: TGTGCCAGCAGTTCCCGGACGGGACATAATTCACCCCTCCACTTT. Translating gives CASSSRTGHNSPLHF.

The chain joins TRBV4-1 to TRBJ2-5; 10 positions agree with TRBD2. Losses at the gene ends were 6 bases for V and 3 bases for J; bases not matched to a gene: 4. The CDR3 loop spans 14 amino acids. Looked up from germline, CDR1 is MGHRA and CDR2 is YSYEKL. The CDR3 loop is CASRPGTSEETQYF. As DNA, the CDR3 is TGCGCCAGCAGACCCGGGACTAGCGAAGAGACCCAGTACTTC.

The V and J genes are TRBV24-1 and TRBJ2-5, with TRBD1 as a possible D gene (5 bases). Germline CDR1 KGHDR, CDR2 SFDVKD. Trimming pared 5 bases from V and 4 bases from J, leaving 13 bases between. The CDR3 length is 14 residues. CDR3 in DNA: TGTGCCACCAGTGCGGTCGGTAGGGGAGAGACCCAGTACTTC. Encoded protein: CATSAVGRGETQYF.

This clonotype has only a few counts. This chain connects TRBV6-2 or TRBV6-3 to TRBJ2-5; tentatively, D is TRBD1 (5 bases). The DNA end is more similar to TRBJ2-1, so the J call may be wrong. The CDR3 sequence is 16 residues long. CDR1 MNHEY and CDR2 SVGEGT come from the germline V gene. The DNA of the CDR3 is TGTGCCAGCAGTCCCAGGGCAGGGATAGACATAGGTGAGCAGTTCTTC. Translated, it gives CASSPRAGIDIGEQFF.

This sequence joins TRBV6-1 and TRBJ1-1; D not certain. Trimming removed 4 bases at V and 1 base at J, with 7 bases between. The germline gives CDR1 MNHNS, CDR2 SASEGT. CDR3 length equals 13 residues. In nucleotides, the CDR3 is TGTGCCAGCAGTGCAGCAGCGAACACTGAAGCTTTCTTT. Its protein product is CASSAAANTEAFF.

The sample holds many counts of this clonotype. The rearrangement joins TRBV5-1 to TRBJ2-5; TRBD1 matches 7 bases. The V and J ends lost 2 bases and 5 bases, in that order; junction bases with no gene match: 21. Germline V gene sequence: CDR1 SGHRS, CDR2 YFSETQ. This CDR3 is built from 19 residues. CDR3 nucleotides: TGCGCCAGCAGCTTCCAGCCGCCTACAATTTACAGGGGTGAGGAGACCCAGTACTTC. As protein: CASSFQPPTIYRGEETQYF.

The sample holds a few counts of this clonotype. This chain connects TRBV20-1 to TRBJ2-3; 8 nucleotides align to TRBD2. The CDR3 has 14 residues. Trimming at V came to 5 bases and at J to 5 bases, leaving 9 bases not matched to a gene. From germline, CDR1 is DFQATT and CDR2 SNEGSKA (reference sequence). The CDR3 protein is CSALKRELVDTQYF. The CDR3 nucleotides read TGCAGTGCTCTCAAGCGGGAGTTGGTAGATACGCAGTATTTT.

This clonotype was counted only a few times. The J gene is TRBJ2-7, the V gene TRBV5-1, with TRBD2 as a possible D gene (5 bases). Between the trimmed V and J ends, which lost 2 bases and 3 bases, there was a span of 6 bases. Germline CDR1 and CDR2: SGHRS and YFSETQ. The CDR3 length is 12 residues. In DNA form, the CDR3 reads TGCGCCAGCAGCTTCGACTACTACGAGCAGTACTTC. Protein product: CASSFDYYEQYF.

This clonotype occurred a few times. The CDR3, as DNA: TGTGCCAGCAGGGTAGGGCGTGGACAGAGAAAAAAAGAGACCCAGTACTTC. Translation gives CASRVGRGQRKKETQYF. This sequence joins TRBV11-2 and TRBJ2-5; D perhaps matches TRBD1 (6 bases). Trimming shortened V by 6 bases and J by 3 bases, and 23 bases separated the two germline ends. Germline CDR1 SGHAT, CDR2 FQNNGV. CDR3 length: 17 residues.

The rearrangement uses TRBV29-1 and TRBJ2-1, with TRBD2 identical over 8 bases. The V gene's germline CDR1 is SQVTM and CDR2 ANQGSEA. The CDR3 runs 15 residues. The J segment lost 10 bases and the V segment lost 1 base, leaving 12 bases of the junction unmatched. This CDR3 is CSVEAGTSGTGEQFF. In DNA, the CDR3 is TGCAGCGTTGAAGCTGGGACTAGTGGGACTGGGGAGCAGTTCTTC.

This clonotype was counted at least ten times. V gene TRBV7-3 combines with J gene TRBJ1-2, with unresolved D. The CDR3 extends over 13 amino acids. CDR1 SGHTA and CDR2 FQGTGA come from the germline V gene. V was clipped by 5 bases and J by 7 bases, with 14 bases between them. The DNA for the CDR3 is TGTGCCAGCAGCCCCCCGGGTGAAGGTGGCTACACCTTC. This codes for CASSPPGEGGYTF.

The CDR3 DNA follows: TGTGCCAGCAGTTCCGCTGGAAACTATGGCTACACCTTC. Protein: CASSSAGNYGYTF. The chain couples TRBV2 to TRBJ1-2; D ambiguous. The CDR3 has 13 amino acids. V was cut by 5 bases and J by 2 bases, with 9 bases left in between. The germline V gene encodes CDR1 SNHLY and CDR2 FYNNEI.

The chain is built from TRBV2 and TRBJ2-1; 7 bases line up with TRBD2. TRBJ2-7 matches the DNA end more closely, so the J call is doubtful. The CDR3 loop spans 11 amino acids. Germline lookup yields CDR1 SNHLY and CDR2 FYNNEI. The CDR3 reads CVRLTSDEQYF. The CDR3 bases are TGTGTCAGACTTACTAGCGACGAGCAGTACTTC.

V is TRBV5-8 and J is TRBJ2-2, with D possibly matching TRBD2 (6 bases). This CDR3 comprises 18 residues. Germline-derived CDR1 and CDR2 are SGHTS and YDEGEE. V was clipped by 0 bases and J by 5 bases, with 20 bases between them. The CDR3 sequence: CASSLVFQFGGVTGELFF. CDR3 bases: TGTGCCAGCAGCTTGGTTTTCCAGTTCGGAGGGGTAACCGGGGAGCTGTTTTTT.

The chain uses TRBV4-1 and TRBJ2-5; TRBD2 matches at 8 bases. Judging by the DNA end, TRBJ2-1 fits better; the J call may be wrong. The length of the CDR3 is 17 residues. The germline V gene encodes CDR1 MGHRA and CDR2 YSYEKL. The DNA of the CDR3 is TGCGCCAGCAGCCAAGTCCCCCGGGAGGGAGCATGGAATGAGCAGTTCTTC. Its translation is CASSQVPREGAWNEQFF.

This clonotype occurred a few times. This is likely a read error, given that the CDR3 carries no conserved phenylalanine or tryptophan at its end. This rearrangement joins TRBV10-3 to TRBJ2-3; 7 nucleotides agree with TRBD2. The trim removed 10 bases at V and 2 bases at J, leaving 12 bases unmatched. Germline CDR1 is ENHRY and CDR2 is SYGVKD. The CDR3 length is 15 residues. This CDR3 is CASAGTTTSTDTQYL. The CDR3 DNA sequence: TGTGCCAGCGCCGGGACTACGACTTCCACAGATACGCAGTATCTT.

This clonotype was seen a handful of times. The chain combines TRBV6-1 with TRBJ2-1; D gene uncertain. This CDR3 is 15 amino acids long. The germline V gene encodes CDR1 MNHNS and CDR2 SASEGT. V shed 6 bases and J shed 5 bases, with 17 bases lying between them. The CDR3 DNA is TGTGCCAGCAGCCTAAGCTCAGGACCGGACAATGAGCAGTTCTTC. It codes for CASSLSSGPDNEQFF.